This T cell receptor (beta chain) derives from a study of identifying expanded T cells in peripheral blood. Here immunoSEQ multiplex PCR was the method, and the copy in TCRdb shows in-frame clones only, minus some. The data contain around 99,000 clones, less than 90% of them singletons. Note on this clone: The antigen remains unidentified.

During the collection period, no donor immune events like infections were recorded. The length of the CDR3 is 17 residues. J gave up 4 bases and V 6 bases, and 12 bases lay outside the gene matches. The germline CDR1 and CDR2 sequences are SGHVS and FNYEAQ. Regarding the study as a whole: Over two and four weeks, about 15 and 19 clones changed, versus around 1.2 between replicates. Clone count variance between roughly 2-week samples rose with total template count.

The material sequenced was blood. This chain connects TRBV7-6 to TRBJ2-1; 10 nucleotides line up with TRBD2. The TCR sequence derives from a person aged 18-70 years in good health. CDR3 residues: CASSLMVAGGWYNEQFF. The CDR3 nucleotides are TGTGCCAGCAGTCTTATGGTAGCGGGGGGATGGTACAATGAGCAGTTCTTC.